Below are 4 T cell receptor beta chains sequenced from a single sample in a study of T cell responses to AZD1222 COVID-19 vaccine. The protocol was immunoSEQ multiplex PCR, while the TCRdb copy is restricted to in-frame clones and leaves out a portion. The sample contains roughly 180,000 clones, approximately 90% of which appear only once. Here the sequenced sample was peripheral blood, taken 28 days after the second AZD1222 dose. The source is an adult who received the AZD1222 COVID-19 vaccine.

This sequence joins TRBV6-2 or TRBV6-3 and TRBJ2-1; TRBD1 agrees at 7 bases. The CDR3 extends over 17 amino acids. Germline CDR1 is MNHEY and CDR2 is SVGEGT. V lost 4 bases, J lost 9 bases, and 18 bases stayed unmatched. The CDR3: CASSSPLGPRGLIEQFF. The DNA for the CDR3 is TGTGCCAGCAGTTCTCCCCTAGGTCCGAGGGGGCTTATTGAGCAGTTCTTC.

This chain links TRBV9 with TRBJ2-1; TRBD2 agrees at 11 bases. Germline assignment: CDR1 SGDLS and CDR2 YYNGEE. CDR3 size: 15 residues. V trimming: 2 bases; J trimming: 3 bases; junction bases outside the gene matches: 1. CDR3 loop: CASSVTSGSYNEQFF. The CDR3 DNA reads as TGTGCCAGCAGCGTTACTAGCGGGAGCTACAATGAGCAGTTCTTC.

The rearrangement links TRBV7-2 to TRBJ1-4, with 7 bases identical to TRBD1. J was trimmed by 8 bases and V by 3 bases; bases with no gene match: 9. The CDR3 has 15 residues. The germline gives CDR1 SGHTA, CDR2 FQGNSA. CDR3 bases: TGTGCCAGCAGCTTCCACCACAGGGGAATCGAAAAACTGTTTTTT. It is translated as CASSFHHRGIEKLFF.

V and J are TRBV9 and TRBJ2-1; no definite D call. Germline-derived CDR1 and CDR2 are SGDLS and YYNGEE. Trimming left V 0 bases short and J 5 bases short, with 6 bases between. There are 13 residues in the CDR3. The DNA for the CDR3 is TGTGCCAGCAGCGTAGGAAGTCACAATGAGCAGTTCTTC. Translation gives CASSVGSHNEQFF.